This T cell receptor beta chain was found in a study of OX40 agonist ivuxolimab in advanced cancers. Across the study: An agonistic human IgG2 monoclonal antibody against OX40 (CD134) was given. Previous treatment with anti-PD-1, anti-PD-L1 or anti-CTLA-4 therapy was allowed; 40% had received some. Cancers in dose escalation were hepatocellular, melanoma, renal cell and head and neck. General study points: Clonal expansion from baseline to week 6 occurred in both CD4+ and CD8+ T cells.

Measured with immunoSEQ multiplex PCR; TCRdb has only the in-frame clones, and not every one. The data contain about 80,000 clones, 87% of them singletons. This CDR3 region has 16 residues. As for this clone: What it binds is not known.

This specimen consisted of CD4+ or CD8+ T cells sorted from blood, obtained in a trial of the OX40 agonist ivuxolimab. The sequence came from an adult with an advanced solid tumor such as melanoma, head and neck, liver or kidney cancer. V and J are TRBV21-1 and TRBJ2-1; the D call TRBD2 from the table was never checked on the DNA. TRBV21-1 is a pseudogene segment. The chain's CDR3 is CASSKASAREFNEQFF. The CDR3 DNA reads TGTGCCAGCAGCAAAGCATCAGCCCGGGAATTCAATGAGCAGTTCTTC.